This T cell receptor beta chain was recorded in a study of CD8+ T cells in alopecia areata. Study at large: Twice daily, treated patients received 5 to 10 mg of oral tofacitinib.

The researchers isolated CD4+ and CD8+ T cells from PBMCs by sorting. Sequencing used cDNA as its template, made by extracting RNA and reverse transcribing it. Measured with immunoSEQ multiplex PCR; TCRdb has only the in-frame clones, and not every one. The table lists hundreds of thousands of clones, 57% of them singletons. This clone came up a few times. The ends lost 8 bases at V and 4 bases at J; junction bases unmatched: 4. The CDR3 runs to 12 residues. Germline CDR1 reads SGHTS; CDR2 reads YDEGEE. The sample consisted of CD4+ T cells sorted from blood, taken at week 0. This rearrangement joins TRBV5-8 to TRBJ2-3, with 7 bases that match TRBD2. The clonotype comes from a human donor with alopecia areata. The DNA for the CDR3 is TGTGCCAGTTACGGGAGGTCAGATACGCAGTATTTT. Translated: CASYGRSDTQYF.